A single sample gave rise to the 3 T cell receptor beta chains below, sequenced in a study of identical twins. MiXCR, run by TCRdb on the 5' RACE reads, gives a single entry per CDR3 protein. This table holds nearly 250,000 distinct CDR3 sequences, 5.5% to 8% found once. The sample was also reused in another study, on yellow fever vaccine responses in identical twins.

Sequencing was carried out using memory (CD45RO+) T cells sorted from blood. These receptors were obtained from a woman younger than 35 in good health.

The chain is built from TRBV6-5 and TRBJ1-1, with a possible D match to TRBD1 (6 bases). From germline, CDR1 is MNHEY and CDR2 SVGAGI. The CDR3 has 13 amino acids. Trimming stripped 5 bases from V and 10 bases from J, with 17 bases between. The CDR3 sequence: CASSNHRDLGAFF. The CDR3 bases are TGTGCCAGCAGTAACCACAGGGATTTGGGAGCTTTCTTT.

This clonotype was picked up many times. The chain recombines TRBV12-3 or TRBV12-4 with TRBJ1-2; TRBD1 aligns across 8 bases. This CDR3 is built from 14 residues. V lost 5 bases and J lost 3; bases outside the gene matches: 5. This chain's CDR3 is CASSPRTGHYGYTF. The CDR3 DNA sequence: TGTGCCAGCAGTCCCCGGACAGGGCACTATGGCTACACCTTC.

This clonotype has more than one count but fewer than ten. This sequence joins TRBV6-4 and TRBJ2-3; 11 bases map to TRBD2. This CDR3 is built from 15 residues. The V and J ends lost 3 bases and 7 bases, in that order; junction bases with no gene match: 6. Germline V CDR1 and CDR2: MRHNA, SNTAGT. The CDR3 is CASSETSGSLNTQYF. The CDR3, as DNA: TGTGCCAGCAGTGAAACTAGCGGGAGTCTGAATACGCAGTATTTT.